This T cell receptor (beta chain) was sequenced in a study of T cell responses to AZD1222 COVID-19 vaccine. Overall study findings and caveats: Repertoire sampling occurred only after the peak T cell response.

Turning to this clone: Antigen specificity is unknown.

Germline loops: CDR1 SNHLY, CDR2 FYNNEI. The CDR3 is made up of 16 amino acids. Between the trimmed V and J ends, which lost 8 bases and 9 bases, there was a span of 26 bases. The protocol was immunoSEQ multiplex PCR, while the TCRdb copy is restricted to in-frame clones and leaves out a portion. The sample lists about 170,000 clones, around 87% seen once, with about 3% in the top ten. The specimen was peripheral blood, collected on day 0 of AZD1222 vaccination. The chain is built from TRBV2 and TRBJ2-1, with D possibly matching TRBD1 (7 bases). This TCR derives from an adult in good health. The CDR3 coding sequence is TGTGCCAGCGGGGAAGGGGGCCCGGGGGCGCATCGTGAGCAGTTCTTC. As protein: CASGEGGPGAHREQFF.